The sequence of this T cell receptor beta chain was determined in a study of blood T cell repertoires in COVID-19. The protocol was immunoSEQ multiplex PCR, while the TCRdb copy is restricted to in-frame clones and leaves out a portion. The repertoire holds almost 95,000 clones, with approximately 84% as singletons. CDR3 length: 14 amino acids. Between the trimmed V and J ends, which lost 1 base and 1 base, there was a span of 7 bases. Germline-derived CDR1 and CDR2 are SGDLS and YYNGEE. The receptor comes from a man in his sixties with acute or convalescent COVID-19. The rearrangement joins TRBV9 to TRBJ2-3, with a weak D call TRBD1 (5 bases). The sequencing input was peripheral blood. This chain's CDR3 is CASSVQGRTDTQYF. Here the CDR3 DNA reads TGTGCCAGCAGCGTACAGGGCCGCACAGATACGCAGTATTTT.